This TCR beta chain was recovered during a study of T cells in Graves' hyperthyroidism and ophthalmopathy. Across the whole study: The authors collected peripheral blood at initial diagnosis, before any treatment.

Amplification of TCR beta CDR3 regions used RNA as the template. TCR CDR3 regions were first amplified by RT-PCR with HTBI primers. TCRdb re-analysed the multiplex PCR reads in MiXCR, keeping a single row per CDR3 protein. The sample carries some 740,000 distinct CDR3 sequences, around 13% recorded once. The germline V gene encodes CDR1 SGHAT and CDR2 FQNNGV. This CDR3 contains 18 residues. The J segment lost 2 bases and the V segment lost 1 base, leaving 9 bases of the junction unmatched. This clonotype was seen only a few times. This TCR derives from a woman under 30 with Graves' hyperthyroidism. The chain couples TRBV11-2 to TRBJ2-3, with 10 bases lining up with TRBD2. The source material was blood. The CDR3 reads CASSLVVLAGADTDTQYF. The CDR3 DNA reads TGTGCCAGCAGCTTAGTCGTCCTAGCGGGAGCCGACACAGATACGCAGTATTTT.